This is a list of T cell receptor beta chains from one sample in a study of T and B cells in COVID-19 patients. TCRdb called the multiplex PCR reads again in MiXCR, with one record for every CDR3 protein. The sample includes 20,000 to 30,000 distinct CDR3 sequences, about 30% seen only once; the top ten take over 1.5%. The sequenced sample consisted of blood. The receptors shown here come from a human donor who had recovered from COVID-19. The CDR3 runs from the conserved cysteine through the conserved F or W. Fields, in order: CDR3 length, V gene, J gene, CDR3 protein.

>15|TRBV5-4|TRBJ2-7
CASSSLGAGGYEQYF
>16|TRBV18|TRBJ1-2
CASSPLDDRGPDGYTF
>16|TRBV18|TRBJ2-7
CASSPLTGTTNYEQYF
>15|TRBV27|TRBJ2-7
CASSTRTGLSYEQYF
>15|TRBV5-4|TRBJ2-7
CASSPPGKPTYEQYF
>15|TRBV5-6|TRBJ2-2
CASSLAGRNTGELFF
>12|TRBV12-3/TRBV12-4|TRBJ1-2
CASRRQGDGYTF
>12|TRBV20-1|TRBJ1-2
CSAKDRESGYTF
>15|TRBV19|TRBJ1-6
CASSDSTGINSPLHF
>16|TRBV11-2|TRBJ2-7
CASTSSQTGPPYEQYF
>15|TRBV18|TRBJ1-5
CASSSGQGTNQPQHF
>14|TRBV6-1|TRBJ1-2
CASRDTGALYGYTF
>12|TRBV27|TRBJ1-2
CASSQGSRGYTF
>15|TRBV18|TRBJ1-3
CASSPQANSGNTIYF
>13|TRBV19|TRBJ2-1
CASRGLAGTQQFF
>14|TRBV20-1|TRBJ1-6
CSAGGSHPNSPLHF
>16|TRBV5-4|TRBJ2-2
CASSLVHAGATGELFF
>14|TRBV20-1|TRBJ2-7
CSATAGGSPYEQYF
>14|TRBV27|TRBJ2-7
CATSLGGGVYEQYF
>13|TRBV11-1|TRBJ2-7
CASSRGQLYEQYF
>14|TRBV24-1|TRBJ1-2
CATSGSDRNYGYTF
>14|TRBV6-2/TRBV6-3|TRBJ2-5
CASRFRQGRGTQYF
>14|TRBV29-1|TRBJ2-3
CSVALAGRTDTQYF
>13|TRBV12-3/TRBV12-4|TRBJ2-3
CASSPGYGDTQYF
>14|TRBV7-9|TRBJ1-2
CASSKQGADYGYTF
>15|TRBV7-9|TRBJ2-2
CASSRGTGIPGELFF
>15|TRBV12-3/TRBV12-4|TRBJ2-1
CASSASSGKHNEQFF
>16|TRBV27|TRBJ2-7
CASSLAGGYGSYEQYF
>13|TRBV19|TRBJ1-2
CASSPGPSYGYTF
>15|TRBV10-3|TRBJ2-2
CALAPGTGSTGELFF
>16|TRBV20-1|TRBJ2-3
CSARDPLADRTDTQYF
>12|TRBV19|TRBJ2-7
CASSISSYEQYF
>17|TRBV14|TRBJ2-2
CASSLLPGQGHTGELFF
>16|TRBV29-1|TRBJ2-5
CSVAPGPSGGQETQYF
>13|TRBV7-6|TRBJ1-2
CASSPDRDYGYTF
>15|TRBV6-5|TRBJ2-2
CASSYGLAGGGELFF
>15|TRBV7-9|TRBJ1-3
CASSLSGGSGNTIYF
>13|TRBV27|TRBJ1-1
CASSLTVNTEAFF
>15|TRBV6-1|TRBJ2-7
CASSLIWDTFYEQYF
>12|TRBV6-6|TRBJ1-1
CASSDSNTEAFF
>14|TRBV6-5|TRBJ2-2
CASSYGTGNGELFF